Below, one T cell receptor beta chain is given with its context. Its specificity is unknown. This entry comes from a study of CD8+ T cells in alopecia areata. On the study more broadly: Tofacitinib administration to treated patients was oral, at 5 to 10 mg twice daily. Study results and caveats: Among patients, TCR sharing was less clear than in mice, a difference possibly due in part to HLA diversity in the patient population. Besides other cells, scalp samples also yield sequences of resident alphabeta T cells from normal skin.

This CDR3 is 13 amino acids long. From germline, CDR1 is SGHDN and CDR2 FVKESK. V was pared by 3 bases and J by 7 bases, with 10 bases between. Sequencing used cDNA as its template, made by extracting RNA and reverse transcribing it. Sequencing was performed with immunoSEQ multiplex PCR; in TCRdb, only in-frame clones are kept and a portion is missing. Here the sample spans around 250,000 clones, about two thirds being singletons. This chain uses TRBV14 with TRBJ2-1; D gene uncertain. The origin of this receptor is a human donor with alopecia areata. The sample here was CD4+ T cells sorted from blood, taken at week 0. The CDR3 loop reads CASSQAEWNEQFF. The CDR3 DNA sequence: TGTGCCAGCAGCCAGGCGGAGTGGAATGAGCAGTTCTTC.